A single sample is the source of the 5 T cell receptor beta chains below, sequenced in a study of blood T cell repertoires in COVID-19. The assay was immunoSEQ multiplex PCR, and TCRdb's table has in-frame clones only and misses some. The sample yields approximately 76,000 clones, about 90% seen once. The material sequenced was peripheral blood. These receptor sequences come from a human donor in a cohort sampled during active COVID-19.

The chain has TRBV6-5 and TRBJ2-3, with 8 positions matching TRBD2. The ends lost 6 bases at V and 6 bases at J; junction bases unmatched: 8. This CDR3 contains 14 residues. Germline loops: CDR1 MNHEY, CDR2 SVGAGI. The DNA of the CDR3 is TGTGCCAGCAGGGCAACGGGGGGGCATGATACGCAGTATTTT. Translating gives CASRATGGHDTQYF.

This chain links TRBV7-9 with TRBJ1-1; 11 positions match TRBD1. This CDR3 has 15 amino acids. Per germline, CDR1 SEHNR and CDR2 FQNEAQ (reference sequence). With 5 bases clipped from V and 3 bases from J, the junction kept 5 bases outside the gene matches. As DNA, the CDR3 is TGTGCCAGCAGCCCGAGGACAGGGGGCTACACTGAAGCTTTCTTT. Amino acids: CASSPRTGGYTEAFF.

This clone was detected once. The chain has TRBV27 and TRBJ2-7; tentative D call: TRBD1 (6 bases). The CDR3 has 16 residues. Germline V gene sequence: CDR1 MNHEY, CDR2 SMNVEV (reference sequence). Trimming left V 6 bases short and J 2 bases short, with 20 bases between. CDR3 region: CASSLSRGFSPYEQYF. In nucleotides, the CDR3 is TGTGCCAGCAGCCTATCCAGGGGCTTCTCTCCCTACGAGCAGTACTTC.

The gene calls are TRBV7-6 and TRBJ1-5; TRBD1 matches 8 bases. With 5 bases clipped from V and 0 bases from J, the junction kept 6 bases outside the gene matches. Germline V gene sequence: CDR1 SGHVS, CDR2 FNYEAQ. This CDR3 has 16 residues. The CDR3 reads CASSRDRGPSNQPQHF. In DNA, the CDR3 is TGTGCCAGCAGCCGAGACAGGGGCCCTAGCAATCAGCCCCAGCATTTT.

The chain recombines TRBV7-8 with TRBJ2-7; 7 bases are a match to TRBD1. This CDR3 contains 15 residues. Germline assignment: CDR1 SGHVS and CDR2 FQNEAQ. V was pared by 5 bases and J by 3 bases, with 10 bases of the junction left unmatched. The CDR3 DNA follows: TGTGCCAGCAGCACAAGGCTCGGGACAGACTACGAGCAGTACTTC. Translation: CASSTRLGTDYEQYF.